One sample yielded the 17 T cell receptor beta chains listed below, sequenced in a study of CD8 T cells in Susac syndrome. The RNA, roughly 0.45 to 1 ug, was put through reverse transcription using random hexamers. From the immunoSEQ multiplex PCR reads, TCRdb called clonotypes with MiXCR, one entry per CDR3 protein. This table holds under 150,000 distinct CDR3 sequences, over 75% found once. Specimen: CD8+ T cells from PBMCs. Every receptor here comes from a human donor with multiple sclerosis.

The V and J genes are TRBV5-5 and TRBJ1-1; D is unresolved. There are 13 residues in the CDR3. Trimming took off 2 bases at V and 3 bases at J, with 8 bases between the two ends. Germline CDR1 reads SGHKS; CDR2 reads YYEKEE (reference sequence). The CDR3: CASSFGRYTEAFF. In DNA, the CDR3 is TGTGCCAGCAGCTTCGGGAGGTACACTGAAGCTTTCTTT.

This chain connects TRBV24-1 to TRBJ2-1; 7 positions match TRBD2. J was trimmed by 6 bases and V by 0 bases; bases with no gene match: 4. Germline V gene data show CDR1 as KGHDR and CDR2 as SFDVKD. This CDR3 is 15 amino acids long. CDR3 nucleotides: TGTGCCACCAGTGATTTGATGGCTAGCGGCAATGAGCAGTTCTTC. Translation: CATSDLMASGNEQFF.

The rearrangement uses TRBV6-1 and TRBJ1-1; D is ambiguous. This CDR3 spans 11 amino acids. The V end lost 4 bases, the J end lost 4 bases, and 4 bases lay between the germline ends. Germline V gene sequence: CDR1 MNHNS, CDR2 SASEGT. The CDR3: CASSGSTEAFF. CDR3 nucleotides: TGTGCCAGCAGTGGGTCCACTGAAGCTTTCTTT.

The chain links TRBV5-6 to TRBJ1-2; 10 nucleotides match TRBD1. Germline CDR1 SGHDT, CDR2 YYEEEE. The CDR3 covers 14 residues. Trimming at V came to 3 bases and at J to 8 bases, leaving 7 bases not matched to a gene. The chain's CDR3 is CASSSGTGVLGYTF. As DNA, the CDR3 is TGTGCCAGCAGCTCCGGGACAGGGGTCTTAGGCTACACCTTC. Using reference TRBV5-6 and TRBJ1-2 for the parts outside the CDR3, the full variable domain is DAGVTQSPTHLIKTRGQQVTLRCSPKSGHDTVSWYQQALGQGPQFIFQYYEEEERQRGNFPDRFSGHQFPNYSSELNVNALLLGDSALYLCASSSGTGVLGYTFGSGTRLTVV.

This chain joins TRBV7-9 and TRBJ1-1, with 8 nucleotides matching TRBD1. Germline CDR1 reads SEHNR; CDR2 reads FQNEAQ (reference sequence). V shed 5 bases, J shed 1 base, and the junction held 6 bases outside the gene matches. The CDR3 length is 15 residues. Here the CDR3 DNA reads TGTGCCAGCAGCCCCTGGACAGGGTCGAACACTGAAGCTTTCTTT. Its protein is CASSPWTGSNTEAFF.

For the CDR3, the DNA is TGTGCCAGTAGTATTTCGGGGTTGCGGCCCCAGCATTTT. As protein: CASSISGLRPQHF. The gene calls are TRBV19 and TRBJ1-5; no clear D. Germline CDR1 and CDR2: LNHDA and SQIVND (reference sequence). Trimming stripped 3 bases from V and 9 bases from J, with 12 bases between. The CDR3 covers 13 residues.

This clonotype has just one count. The V call is TRBV20-1, the J call TRBJ1-5; TRBD1 might be the D (5 bases). V was shortened by 0 bases and J by 2 bases, with 11 bases between the two germline ends. Germline-derived CDR1 and CDR2 are DFQATT and SNEGSKA (reference sequence). The CDR3 has 15 amino acids. The CDR3 DNA is TGCAGTGCTAGAGATATGGGGGACGGCAATCAGCCCCAGCATTTT. This codes for CSARDMGDGNQPQHF.

The chain links TRBV6-1 to TRBJ2-6; unclear D gene. The CDR3 is made up of 16 amino acids. The ends were cut back, 5 bases at V and 5 bases at J, with 16 bases in the middle. Germline V lookup: CDR1 MNHNS, CDR2 SASEGT. The DNA of the CDR3 is TGTGCCAGCAGTCGAGACCAGTCTCGGAGGGCCAACGTCCTGACTTTC. This codes for CASSRDQSRRANVLTF.

The chain uses TRBV4-1 and TRBJ2-3; 8 bases fit TRBD2. Losses at the gene ends were 4 bases for V and 7 bases for J; bases not matched to a gene: 16. This CDR3 spans 17 amino acids. Germline lookup yields CDR1 MGHRA and CDR2 YSYEKL. The CDR3 nucleotides read TGCGCCAGCAGCCTCAACTTCGTGGGACTAGGTACTAATACGCAGTATTTT. Translation: CASSLNFVGLGTNTQYF.

V gene TRBV4-1 combines with J gene TRBJ2-1; 8 nucleotides match TRBD2. CDR1 is MGHRA and CDR2 is YSYEKL in the germline V gene. The length of the CDR3 is 16 residues. V lost 3 bases, J lost 6 bases, and 10 bases stayed unmatched. Here the CDR3 reads CASSHLPGLEFNEQFF. The DNA of the CDR3 is TGCGCCAGCAGCCACCTACCGGGACTAGAATTCAATGAGCAGTTCTTC.

The chain links TRBV12-3 or TRBV12-4 to TRBJ2-1; weak D call: TRBD2 (5 bases). With 6 bases removed from V and 5 bases from J, the gap between germline ends came to 14 bases. This CDR3 is built from 14 residues. The CDR3 DNA sequence: TGTGCCAGCAGCTACACAGCGGCAGACAATGAGCAGTTCTTC. It is translated as CASSYTAADNEQFF.

The chain combines TRBV29-1 with TRBJ2-7, with no clear D. This CDR3 is built from 12 residues. Trimming removed 1 base from V and 5 bases from J, with 9 bases in between. CDR1 and CDR2 from the germline V gene are SQVTM and ANQGSEA. The CDR3, as DNA: TGCAGCGTTGAAGGGGCCGAAGACGAGCAGTACTTC. Its protein product is CSVEGAEDEQYF.

V usage is TRBV7-2 and J usage is TRBJ1-1, with D unclear. CDR1 SGHTA and CDR2 FQGNSA come from the germline V gene. The V end was cut by 4 bases, the J end by 2 bases, with 17 bases between. This CDR3 spans 16 amino acids. The CDR3 nucleotides are TGTGCCAGCAGCTACCCTCTTACGGTACCAAACACTGAAGCTTTCTTT. It translates to CASSYPLTVPNTEAFF.

V usage is TRBV2 and J usage is TRBJ1-1; D not certain. CDR1 SNHLY and CDR2 FYNNEI come from the germline V gene. V lost 11 bases and J 1 base, leaving 14 bases between the germline ends. The CDR3 extends over 13 amino acids. The CDR3 loop is CAAKDQENTEAFF. CDR3 sequence (DNA): TGTGCCGCTAAAGATCAGGAGAACACTGAAGCTTTCTTT. Full variable domain (outside the CDR3, taken from reference TRBV2 and TRBJ1-1): EPEVTQTPSHQVTQMGQEVILRCVPISNHLYFYWYRQILGQKVEFLVSFYNNEISEKSEIFDDQFSVERPDGSNFTLKIRSTKLEDSAMYFCAAKDQENTEAFFGQGTRLTVV.

J is TRBJ2-7 and V is TRBV21-1; the DNA was not used to check the table's D call, TRBD2. TRBV21-1 has pseudogene status. There are 15 residues in the CDR3. The CDR3 sequence is CASSKGPRRDYEQYF. DNA for the CDR3: TGTGCCAGCAGCAAGGGCCCTAGGCGCGACTACGAGCAGTACTTC.

The chain has TRBV12-3 or TRBV12-4 and TRBJ2-6; D may be TRBD1 (6 bases). The CDR3 is 19 amino acids. V gave up 6 bases and J gave up 0 bases, with 21 bases separating them. In nucleotides, the CDR3 is TGTGCCAGCAGCCAATCCGGACAGAAAACTCTCTCTGGGGCCAACGTCCTGACTTTC. Its protein is CASSQSGQKTLSGANVLTF.

This chain connects TRBV4-1 to TRBJ2-3; D is possibly TRBD2 (5 bases). Germline assignment: CDR1 MGHRA and CDR2 YSYEKL. The CDR3 loop spans 15 amino acids. Trimming took off 4 bases at V and 1 base at J, with 12 bases between the two ends. CDR3 bases: TGCGCCAGCAGCCCCCCCCCGAGGGGCACAGATACGCAGTATTTT. It specifies CASSPPPRGTDTQYF.